The clone carrying this T cell receptor beta chain has more than one count but fewer than ten. The sample is drawn from a study of T cells in Graves' hyperthyroidism and ophthalmopathy. This CDR3 is 15 amino acids long. Germline V gene data show CDR1 as DFQATT and CDR2 as SNEGSKA (reference sequence). Trimming removed 5 bases from V and 2 bases from J; junction bases left unmatched: 7. TCR beta CDR3 regions were amplified from RNA transcripts. HTBI primers were used for first-round RT-PCR of the TCR CDR3. TCRdb called the multiplex PCR reads again in MiXCR, with one record for every CDR3 protein. The table shows about 710,000 distinct CDR3 sequences, with approximately 16% occurring only once.

Material for sequencing was blood. V is TRBV20-1 and J is TRBJ2-3, with 10 nucleotides matching TRBD2. The receptor was derived from a man aged 18 to 30 with Graves' hyperthyroidism. In DNA form, the CDR3 reads TGCAGTGCTGGACCCACTAGCGGGATCACAGATACGCAGTATTTT. Its protein product is CSAGPTSGITDTQYF.